These T cell receptor beta chains were read from a single sample in a study of identical twins. MiXCR, applied by TCRdb to the 5' RACE reads, yields one record per CDR3 protein. The table lists approximately 490,000 distinct CDR3 sequences, about a fifth of them singletons. This same sample was also part of a study on yellow fever vaccine responses in identical twins.

Sequenced sample: CD4+ T cells sorted from blood. The receptors come from a woman between 18 and 29 years old in good health. The CDR3 runs from the conserved cysteine through the conserved F or W. Fields, in order: D gene, V gene, J gene, clone size, CDR3 DNA, CDR3 protein. The D gene is left open where the match is weak. A clone size is listed for some rows: how often the clone was seen (once, few, many), or a class if it is expanded.

.	TRBV29-1	TRBJ1-1	few	TGCAGCGTAACACAGAACACTGAAGCTTTCTTT	CSVTQNTEAFF
TRBD2	TRBV12-3/TRBV12-4	TRBJ2-3	.	TGTGCCAGCAGTTTGGCTAGAGCGGGAGTGACAGATACGCAGTATTTT	CASSLARAGVTDTQYF
TRBD2	TRBV15	TRBJ2-3	few	TGTGCCACCAGGCTAGGACCGACTAGCACGAGCACAGATACGCAGTATTTT	CATRLGPTSTSTDTQYF
.	TRBV2	TRBJ2-5	few	TGTGCCAGCAGGAACGACAACCAAGAGACCCAGTACTTC	CASRNDNQETQYF
TRBD2	TRBV24-1	TRBJ2-3	.	TGTGCCACCAGTGATGGGTCTAGCGGGACGCAGTATTTT	CATSDGSSGTQYF
.	TRBV20-1	TRBJ2-1	few	TGCAGTGCTACGTCTGCCTACAATGAGCAGTTCTTC	CSATSAYNEQFF
.	TRBV6-5	TRBJ2-2	.	TGTGCCAGCAGTTACTCGTCAGGGGTGTTACCCGGGGAGCTGTTTTTT	CASSYSSGVLPGELFF
TRBD2	TRBV28	TRBJ2-1	.	TGTGCCAGCAGCCCTAGCGGGAGGGACCACAATGAGCAGTTCTTC	CASSPSGRDHNEQFF
.	TRBV12-3/TRBV12-4	TRBJ1-3	.	TGTGCCAGCACCCCCGATTCTGGAAACACCATATATTTT	CASTPDSGNTIYF
.	TRBV9	TRBJ2-6	.	TGTGCCAGCAGCGCCCGTGGGAGGGGACAGGGGGCCAACGTCCTGACTTTC	CASSARGRGQGANVLTF
.	TRBV28	TRBJ1-5	.	TGTGCCAGCAGCCTTGAGAGAGCTCCCCAGCATTTT	CASSLERAPQHF
.	TRBV10-3	TRBJ1-5	.	TGTGCCATCAGTGAGGGCCCACGTAGCAATCAGCCCCAGCATTTT	CAISEGPRSNQPQHF
.	TRBV27	TRBJ2-4	.	TGTGCCAGCAGTCTTGTAGCGGAACTAGCCAAAAACATTCAGTACTTC	CASSLVAELAKNIQYF
.	TRBV20-1	TRBJ2-1	.	TGCAGTGCTTTGGGGGAGTTTAACAATGAGCAGTTCTTC	CSALGEFNNEQFF
TRBD1	TRBV10-3	TRBJ1-3	few	TGTGCCATCAGTGCGCCCACAGGGGCTGGAAACACCATATATTTT	CAISAPTGAGNTIYF
.	TRBV12-3/TRBV12-4	TRBJ2-3	.	TGTGCCAGCAGTCTTCGGGGACTGAGAAGCACAGATACGCAGTATTTT	CASSLRGLRSTDTQYF
TRBD2	TRBV4-2	TRBJ2-1	few	TGTGCCAGCAGCCAAGATGCCCCATCGGGAGGGCCGAGAAATGAGCAGTTCTTC	CASSQDAPSGGPRNEQFF
TRBD2	TRBV14	TRBJ2-1	few	TGTGCCAGCAGCCAAGTCACTAGCGGTAACAATGAGCAGTTCTTC	CASSQVTSGNNEQFF
.	TRBV27	TRBJ1-5	few	TGTGCCAGCAGTATCCGACGGGATAGCAATCAGCCCCAGCATTTT	CASSIRRDSNQPQHF
.	TRBV5-1	TRBJ2-2	few	TGCGCCAGCTCGGCTACGGGGGCTCCCGGGGAGCTGTTTTTT	CASSATGAPGELFF
.	TRBV7-9	TRBJ2-5	.	TGTGCCAGCAGCTTAACTAAAAAAGAGACCCAGTACTTC	CASSLTKKETQYF
TRBD2	TRBV28	TRBJ2-1	few	TGTGCCAGCGGGACTAGCGGGAGTTATGAGCAGTTCTTC	CASGTSGSYEQFF
.	TRBV12-3/TRBV12-4	TRBJ2-6	few	TGTGCCAGCAGTCCGCGGGGAGGATCCGGGGCCAACGTCCTGACTTTC	CASSPRGGSGANVLTF
.	TRBV5-6	TRBJ1-4	.	TGTGCCAGCAGCTCAGGACAGAGGAATGAAAAACTGTTTTTT	CASSSGQRNEKLFF
.	TRBV11-2	TRBJ1-6	few	TGTGCCAGCAGCTTACGGAGGGACACCATGGAGTGGGCCCTCCACTTT	CASSLRRDTMEWALHF
.	TRBV11-1	TRBJ2-3	.	TGTGCCAGCAGCTTCAGGGCCGAAGTACATACAGATACGCAGTATTTT	CASSFRAEVHTDTQYF
TRBD1	TRBV5-1	TRBJ2-1	once	TGCGCCAGCAGTACCTCCACAGGGGGCATTGAGCAGTTCTTC	CASSTSTGGIEQFF
TRBD1	TRBV5-5	TRBJ1-2	few	TGTGCCAGCAGCTTGGACGCCAGGGGGACCTATGGCTACACCTTC	CASSLDARGTYGYTF
TRBD1	TRBV5-1	TRBJ2-7	few	TGCGCCAGCAGATTCGCCGGGACAGGGTTCTACGAGCAGTACTTC	CASRFAGTGFYEQYF
TRBD1	TRBV3-1	TRBJ2-2	.	TGTGCCAGCAGCCAAGGTGGGACAGTGACCGGGGAGCTGTTTTTT	CASSQGGTVTGELFF
TRBD2	TRBV28	TRBJ2-5	few	TGTGCCAGCAGTTTTCTAGCGGGAGGGCCCGGGCAAGAGACCCAGTACTTC	CASSFLAGGPGQETQYF
TRBD2	TRBV2	TRBJ2-1	.	TGTGCCAGCACAGTAGCGGGCGGCTCCTACAATGAGCAGTTCTTC	CASTVAGGSYNEQFF
TRBD1	TRBV10-3	TRBJ2-1	.	TGTGCCATCAGCCCGGGACAGCATGGGAATGAGCAGTTCTTC	CAISPGQHGNEQFF
.	TRBV28	TRBJ1-2	.	TGTGCCAGCAGTTTGCAGGGTGTCGACTATGGCTACACCTTC	CASSLQGVDYGYTF
.	TRBV6-1	TRBJ1-2	few	TGTGCCAGCAGTGAAGCCATAGGGAACTATGGCTACACCTTC	CASSEAIGNYGYTF
.	TRBV2	TRBJ2-1	.	TGTGCCAGCACCTTAGGGCCCAGCGGATTGAATGAGCAGTTCTTC	CASTLGPSGLNEQFF
.	TRBV12-3/TRBV12-4	TRBJ1-5	many	TGTGCCAGCAGTGGGGGGGGCGAGGATCAGCCCCAGCATTTT	CASSGGGEDQPQHF
TRBD2	TRBV12-3/TRBV12-4	TRBJ2-2	.	TGTGCCAGTGCGGGGGGTCCGGGGGAGCTGTTTTTT	CASAGGPGELFF
TRBD2	TRBV7-2	TRBJ2-3	.	TGTGCCAGCAGCGCACTAGCGGGAGGGCCGGGGGATACGCAGTATTTT	CASSALAGGPGDTQYF
.	TRBV12-3/TRBV12-4	TRBJ2-1	few	TGTGCCAGCAGTTTACTCTCGGACAAGAGGAGCTCCTACAATGAGCAGTTCTTC	CASSLLSDKRSSYNEQFF
.	TRBV5-1	TRBJ2-1	.	TGCGCCAGCAGCTCGCTGTTTCGGGGGCAGTCGAATGAGCAGTTCTTC	CASSSLFRGQSNEQFF
.	TRBV5-1	TRBJ2-5	.	TGCGCCAGCGGAATCCAAGAGACCCAGTACTTC	CASGIQETQYF
.	TRBV18	TRBJ2-1	.	TGTGCCAGCTCACATCCCGGAGGGTACAATGAGCAGTTCTTC	CASSHPGGYNEQFF
TRBD1	TRBV3-1	TRBJ1-2	few	TGTGCCAGCAGCCGAGGACAGGGTGCCAACTATGGCTACACCTTC	CASSRGQGANYGYTF
TRBD1	TRBV15	TRBJ2-3	.	TGTGCCACCAGCAGAGCGGTACAGGGGGCTGGAACAGATACGCAGTATTTT	CATSRAVQGAGTDTQYF
TRBD2	TRBV11-2	TRBJ2-7	few	TGTGCCAGCAGCGAATTAGCGGGATCGTACGAGCAGTACTTC	CASSELAGSYEQYF
TRBD2	TRBV10-3	TRBJ2-3	.	TGTGCCATCGCTAGCGGGAGGGCCGGTGGGACAGATACGCAGTATTTT	CAIASGRAGGTDTQYF
.	TRBV9	TRBJ1-4	.	TGTGCCAGCAGCGTAGCGGGGGGCTTTAATGAAAAACTGTTTTTT	CASSVAGGFNEKLFF
.	TRBV12-3/TRBV12-4	TRBJ2-2	many	TGTGCCAGCAGAGAGGGAGCGGTGAGGGAGCTGTTTTTT	CASREGAVRELFF
.	TRBV5-1	TRBJ2-7	.	TGCGCCAGCAGGAGGGACACCTCCTACGAGCAGTACTTC	CASRRDTSYEQYF
.	TRBV3-1	TRBJ1-5	few	TGTGCCAGCAGCCAGCTGACCAATCAGCCCCAGCATTTT	CASSQLTNQPQHF
.	TRBV28	TRBJ2-7	few	TGTGCCAGCAGTCAAGGGGTCTGGCAGTACTTC	CASSQGVWQYF
.	TRBV28	TRBJ1-1	few	TGTGCCAGCAGTTTTGCCCCGGGCTTGGTGGCTGAAGCTTTCTTT	CASSFAPGLVAEAFF
.	TRBV2	TRBJ2-6	few	TGTGCCAGCACCATCGGCTCTGGGGCCAACGTCCTGACTTTC	CASTIGSGANVLTF
TRBD2	TRBV7-2	TRBJ2-3	few	TGTGCCAGCAGCTTAGCCCGGACTAGTTTGGGGTCAGTAAATACGCAGTATTTT	CASSLARTSLGSVNTQYF
.	TRBV11-3	TRBJ2-5	.	TGTGCCAGCAGCTTAGATTCAGGCGGTCAAGAGACCCAGTACTTC	CASSLDSGGQETQYF